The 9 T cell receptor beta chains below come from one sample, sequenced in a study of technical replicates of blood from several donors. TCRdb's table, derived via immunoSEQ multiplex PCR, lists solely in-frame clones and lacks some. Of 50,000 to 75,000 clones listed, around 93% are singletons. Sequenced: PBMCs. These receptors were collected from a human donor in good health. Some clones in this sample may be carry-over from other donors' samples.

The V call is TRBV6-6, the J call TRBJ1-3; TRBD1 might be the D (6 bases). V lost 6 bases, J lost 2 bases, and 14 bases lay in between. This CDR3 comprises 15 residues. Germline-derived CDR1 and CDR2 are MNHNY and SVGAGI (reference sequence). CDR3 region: CASRPRGGTGNTIYF. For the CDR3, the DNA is TGTGCCAGCAGACCCCGGGGGGGCACTGGAAACACCATATATTTT.

In nucleotides, the CDR3 is TGTGCCAGCTCACCAAATGGACAGGGAATCTCTGGAAACACCATATATTTT. This codes for CASSPNGQGISGNTIYF. The V and J genes are TRBV18 and TRBJ1-3; 8 bases line up with TRBD1. This CDR3 comprises 17 residues. Losses at the gene ends were 2 bases for V and 0 bases for J; bases not matched to a gene: 6. Per the germline V gene, CDR1 is KGHSH and CDR2 is LQKENI. The variable domain in full, with the rest retrieved from reference TRBV18 and TRBJ1-3, is NAGVMQNPRHLVRRRGQEARLRCSPMKGHSHVYWYRQLPEEGLKFMVYLQKENIIDESGMPKERFSAEFPKEGPSILRIQQVVRGDSAAYFCASSPNGQGISGNTIYFGEGSWLTVV.

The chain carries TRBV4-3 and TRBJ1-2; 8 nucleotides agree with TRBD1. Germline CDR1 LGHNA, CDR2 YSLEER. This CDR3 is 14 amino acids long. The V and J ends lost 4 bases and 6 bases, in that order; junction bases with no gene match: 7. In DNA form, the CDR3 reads TGCGCCAGCAGCCGCCGATTACAGGGGGATGGCTACACCTTC. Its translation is CASSRRLQGDGYTF.

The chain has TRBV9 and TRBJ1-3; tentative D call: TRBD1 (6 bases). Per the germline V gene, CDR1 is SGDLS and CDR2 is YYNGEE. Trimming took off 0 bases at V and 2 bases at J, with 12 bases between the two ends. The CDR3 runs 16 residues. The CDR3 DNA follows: TGTGCCAGCAGCGTAGTACAGGGTGGGCCTGGAAACACCATATATTTT. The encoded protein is CASSVVQGGPGNTIYF.

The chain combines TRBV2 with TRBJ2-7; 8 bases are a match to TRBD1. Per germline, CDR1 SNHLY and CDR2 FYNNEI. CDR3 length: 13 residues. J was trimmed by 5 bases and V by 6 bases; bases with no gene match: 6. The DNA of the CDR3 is TGTGCCAGCAGCGAGGACAGGGTTCACGAGCAGTACTTC. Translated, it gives CASSEDRVHEQYF.

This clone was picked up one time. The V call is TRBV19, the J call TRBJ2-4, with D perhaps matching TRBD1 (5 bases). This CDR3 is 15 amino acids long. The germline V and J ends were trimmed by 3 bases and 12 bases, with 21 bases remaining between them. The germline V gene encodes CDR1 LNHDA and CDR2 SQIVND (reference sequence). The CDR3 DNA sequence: TGTGCCAGTAGTATTGATCCAAGGCAGGGAAGTAATCAGTACTTC. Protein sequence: CASSIDPRQGSNQYF.

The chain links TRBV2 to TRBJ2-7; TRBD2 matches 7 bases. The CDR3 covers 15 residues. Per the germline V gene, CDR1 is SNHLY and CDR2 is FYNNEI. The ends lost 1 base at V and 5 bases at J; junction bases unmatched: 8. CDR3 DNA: TGTGCCAGCAGTGAAGTCGGCGGGAGTGACGACGAGCAGTACTTC. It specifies CASSEVGGSDDEQYF.

The DNA for the CDR3 is TGCGCCAGCAGGGACCTGGGGACTAGCGGGGAGAACACCGGGGAGCTGTTTTTT. It encodes CASRDLGTSGENTGELFF. The chain is built from TRBV10-1 and TRBJ2-2; 13 bases are a match to TRBD2. The CDR3 has 18 amino acids. Germline-derived CDR1 and CDR2 are WNHNN and SYGVQD (reference sequence). Unmatched junction bases numbered 8, after V lost 6 bases and J lost 1 base.

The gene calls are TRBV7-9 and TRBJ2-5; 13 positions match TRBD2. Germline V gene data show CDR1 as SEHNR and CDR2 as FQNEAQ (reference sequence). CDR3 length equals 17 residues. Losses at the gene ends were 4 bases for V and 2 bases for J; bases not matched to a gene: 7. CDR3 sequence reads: CASSSVGTSGDQETQYF. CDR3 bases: TGTGCCAGCAGCTCAGTTGGGACTAGCGGGGATCAAGAGACCCAGTACTTC.